The rows below give T cell receptor beta chains drawn from one sample of a study of Ad26.COV2.S vaccination and SARS-CoV-2 variants. Assay used: immunoSEQ multiplex PCR; TCRdb lists only in-frame clones, some missing. This repertoire shows roughly 150,000 clones, roughly 85% found once; its top ten account for 4% to 6%. Specimen: peripheral blood, collected after recovery from COVID-19. These receptor sequences come from a human donor who had recovered from COVID-19. The CDR3 runs from the conserved cysteine through the conserved F or W. Fields, in order: CDR3 length, clone size, D gene, J gene, V gene, CDR3 protein, CDR3 DNA. The D gene is left open where the match is weak. Rows give clone size only sometimes, using once, few, many, or a class for an expanded clone.

len: 15
abundance: once
d_gene: -
j_gene: TRBJ2-1
v_gene: TRBV7-9
CDR3aa: CASSFDAGIDNEQFF
CDR3nt: TGTGCCAGCAGCTTTGACGCAGGGATAGACAATGAGCAGTTCTTC

len: 16
abundance: -
d_gene: -
j_gene: TRBJ2-5
v_gene: TRBV29-1
CDR3aa: CSVEDPRMRAQETQYF
CDR3nt: TGCAGCGTTGAAGATCCAAGGATGAGGGCACAAGAGACCCAGTACTTC

len: 15
abundance: -
d_gene: TRBD1
j_gene: TRBJ1-1
v_gene: TRBV7-9
CDR3aa: CASSSNRGLSLIAFF
CDR3nt: TGTGCCAGCAGCTCCAACAGGGGGCTATCCCTTATAGCTTTCTTT

len: 13
abundance: -
d_gene: -
j_gene: TRBJ2-5
v_gene: TRBV28
CDR3aa: CASSFNSAGTQYF
CDR3nt: TGTGCCAGCAGTTTTAATAGCGCGGGGACCCAGTACTTC

len: 15
abundance: -
d_gene: TRBD1
j_gene: TRBJ1-1
v_gene: TRBV11-2
CDR3aa: CASSFRTGWDTEAFF
CDR3nt: TGTGCCAGCAGCTTCCGGACAGGGTGGGACACTGAAGCTTTCTTT

len: 17
abundance: -
d_gene: -
j_gene: TRBJ1-5
v_gene: TRBV6-4
CDR3aa: CASSDSGRLVCNQPQHF
CDR3nt: TGTGCCAGCAGTGACTCGGGGAGACTTGTTTGCAATCAGCCCCAGCATTTT

len: 14
abundance: -
d_gene: -
j_gene: TRBJ2-1
v_gene: TRBV4-1
CDR3aa: CASSQVLPRDEQFF
CDR3nt: TGCGCCAGCAGCCAAGTTCTGCCAAGGGATGAGCAGTTCTTC

len: 14
abundance: -
d_gene: -
j_gene: TRBJ1-1
v_gene: TRBV10-1
CDR3aa: CASSLSKLSTEAFF
CDR3nt: TGCGCCAGCTCCCTGTCCAAGCTATCAACTGAAGCTTTCTTT

len: 11
abundance: -
d_gene: -
j_gene: TRBJ1-3
v_gene: TRBV20-1
CDR3aa: CSASRWHTIYF
CDR3nt: TGCAGTGCTAGTAGGTGGCACACCATATATTTT

len: 15
abundance: -
d_gene: -
j_gene: TRBJ2-4
v_gene: TRBV7-2
CDR3aa: CASSLEIKAKNIQYF
CDR3nt: TGTGCCAGCAGCTTGGAGATTAAAGCCAAAAACATTCAGTACTTC

len: 13
abundance: -
d_gene: -
j_gene: TRBJ2-5
v_gene: TRBV4-3
CDR3aa: CASSRANQETQYF
CDR3nt: TGCGCCAGCAGCCGGGCCAACCAAGAGACCCAGTACTTC

len: 12
abundance: -
d_gene: -
j_gene: TRBJ1-1
v_gene: TRBV14
CDR3aa: CASSQSDAEAFF
CDR3nt: TGTGCCAGCAGCCAGTCGGACGCTGAAGCTTTCTTT

len: 15
abundance: -
d_gene: -
j_gene: TRBJ2-1
v_gene: TRBV2
CDR3aa: CASRFGSSSYNEQFF
CDR3nt: TGTGCCAGCAGGTTTGGCAGTAGCTCCTACAATGAGCAGTTCTTC

len: 13
abundance: -
d_gene: -
j_gene: TRBJ1-5
v_gene: TRBV11-2
CDR3aa: CASSVTPNQPQHF
CDR3nt: TGTGCCAGCAGCGTGACGCCCAATCAGCCCCAGCATTTT

len: 17
abundance: -
d_gene: -
j_gene: TRBJ2-2
v_gene: TRBV24-1
CDR3aa: CATSDLPGRAGTGELFF
CDR3nt: TGTGCCACCAGTGATTTGCCTGGCAGGGCGGGCACCGGGGAGCTGTTTTTT

len: 14
abundance: once
d_gene: TRBD1
j_gene: TRBJ1-1
v_gene: TRBV19
CDR3aa: CASSIDRGGTEAFF
CDR3nt: TGTGCCAGTAGTATTGACAGGGGAGGTACTGAAGCTTTCTTT

len: 13
abundance: -
d_gene: -
j_gene: TRBJ2-7
v_gene: TRBV19
CDR3aa: CASSMDIYYEQYF
CDR3nt: TGTGCCAGTAGTATGGACATTTACTACGAGCAGTACTTC

len: 14
abundance: -
d_gene: -
j_gene: TRBJ1-3
v_gene: TRBV12-1
CDR3aa: CASSSRHSGNTIYF
CDR3nt: TGTGCCAGCAGCTCTCGCCACTCTGGAAACACCATATATTTT

len: 14
abundance: once
d_gene: TRBD1
j_gene: TRBJ2-3
v_gene: TRBV7-9
CDR3aa: CASSTNRGADTQYF
CDR3nt: TGTGCCAGCAGCACCAACAGGGGGGCAGATACGCAGTATTTT

len: 18
abundance: -
d_gene: TRBD2
j_gene: TRBJ2-1
v_gene: TRBV28
CDR3aa: CASSFALAGANSYNEQFF
CDR3nt: TGTGCCAGCAGTTTCGCACTAGCGGGGGCAAACTCCTACAATGAGCAGTTCTTC

len: 16
abundance: once
d_gene: TRBD1
j_gene: TRBJ2-7
v_gene: TRBV5-6
CDR3aa: CASSSAFLTGGYEQYF
CDR3nt: TGTGCCAGCAGCTCCGCTTTTCTGACAGGGGGGTACGAGCAGTACTTC

len: 15
abundance: -
d_gene: -
j_gene: TRBJ2-5
v_gene: TRBV13
CDR3aa: CASRQTGRGRETQYF
CDR3nt: TGTGCCAGCAGACAGACAGGTCGAGGGAGAGAGACCCAGTACTTC